This T cell receptor beta chain is drawn from a study of cytomegalovirus exposure and HLA in healthy donors. This clone was recorded a few times. Within the sample, other DNA sequences also encode this same CDR3. A multiplex PCR was run with 60 Vbeta primers and 13 Jbeta primers. Method: immunoSEQ multiplex PCR; TCRdb's copy keeps in-frame clones and lacks some. This table holds about 120,000 clones, approximately 67% found once. The CDR3 spans 11 residues. With 0 bases removed from V and 5 bases from J, the gap between germline ends came to 2 bases. The V gene's germline CDR1 is SGDLS and CDR2 YYNGEE.

The TCR sequence derives from a man younger than 30 in good health and CMV-seronegative. The genes are TRBV9 and TRBJ2-5; D is uncertain. Sequencing was done on a sample of PBMCs. CDR3 sequence (DNA): TGTGCCAGCAGCGTAGCTGAGACCCAGTACTTC. It translates to CASSVAETQYF.